Listed here is a single TCR beta chain. Some clones are missing from TCRdb's copy, which holds only in-frame ones; the method was immunoSEQ multiplex PCR. The sample has some 190,000 clones. The source of the sample is a study of control samples from healthy donors and cancer patients. Per the germline V gene, CDR1 is LGHNA and CDR2 is YNFKEQ. Trimming took 0 bases from V and 0 from J, leaving 12 bases between them. The length of the CDR3 is 17 residues. Input material: blood. The receptor was derived from a woman in her 30s in good health. The rearrangement links TRBV4-2 to TRBJ1-3; D gene uncertain. The CDR3 reads CASSQDYPVNSGNTIYF. The CDR3 bases are TGTGCCAGCAGCCAAGATTACCCAGTTAACTCTGGAAACACCATATATTTT.